The present entry profiles one T cell receptor beta chain with its context. The V end was cut by 4 bases, the J end by 3 bases, with 12 bases between. The CDR3 consists of 14 residues. Per the germline V gene, CDR1 is MNHEY and CDR2 is SVGAGI. Using immunoSEQ multiplex PCR, the repertoire was profiled, and TCRdb retains in-frame clones only, with some absent. This table has some 700,000 clones, more than 80% appearing once. The data were obtained in a study of blood T cell repertoires in COVID-19. This TCR was sampled from a woman aged 18-29 years with acute or convalescent COVID-19. This chain links TRBV6-5 with TRBJ1-1; a possible D gene is TRBD1 (6 bases). Sequencing was performed on peripheral blood. As DNA, the CDR3 is TGTGCCAGCAGTTTCTCCGGGACACACACTGAAGCTTTCTTT. The encoded protein is CASSFSGTHTEAFF.